This T cell receptor (beta chain) originates from a study of cytotoxic CD8 clonotypes in ibrutinib-treated CLL. Study-wide context: In all, roughly twelve patients were relapsed/refractory, about 15 were treatment-naive and roughly 18 were IGHV unmutated.

Sequenced by immunoSEQ multiplex PCR; TCRdb stores in-frame clones only, minus some. The table records just over 200,000 clones, about four fifths of them present only once. This clone was observed a handful of times. The CDR3 has 14 residues. In germline, CDR1 is SGHVS, CDR2 FNYEAQ. The V gene lost 5 bases and the J gene lost 4 bases, with 15 bases spanning the gap. The clonotype was recovered from a human donor with chronic lymphocytic leukemia. The rearrangement uses TRBV7-6 and TRBJ2-7; perhaps D is TRBD1 or TRBD2 (6 bases each). The sequencing here drew on PBMCs, taken after 12 months of ibrutinib treatment. Here the CDR3 DNA reads TGTGCCAGCAGCCAAGTAGGGGGGCCGTACGAGCAGTACTTC. It translates to CASSQVGGPYEQYF.